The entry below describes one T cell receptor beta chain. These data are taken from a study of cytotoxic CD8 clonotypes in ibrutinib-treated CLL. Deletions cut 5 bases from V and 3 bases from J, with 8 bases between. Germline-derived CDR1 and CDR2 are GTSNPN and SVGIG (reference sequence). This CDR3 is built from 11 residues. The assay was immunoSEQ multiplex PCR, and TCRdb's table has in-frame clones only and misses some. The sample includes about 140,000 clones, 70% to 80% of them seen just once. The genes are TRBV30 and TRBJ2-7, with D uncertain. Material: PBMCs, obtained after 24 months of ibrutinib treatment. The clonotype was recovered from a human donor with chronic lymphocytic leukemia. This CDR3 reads CAWGKNYEQYF. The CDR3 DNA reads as TGTGCCTGGGGGAAGAACTACGAGCAGTACTTC.